This paragraph reports one TCR beta chain. What it binds is unknown. TCRdb reprocessed the 5' RACE reads with MiXCR, giving one entry per CDR3 protein. The sample includes around 480,000 distinct CDR3 sequences, roughly 13% seen only once; the top ten take approximately 0.98%. This specimen comes from a study of identical twins. Overall study findings and caveats: It was possible that invariant MAIT and iNKT cells partly confounded the zero-insertion analyses. Twins shared beta out-of-frame sequences in excess, but this excess was weaker.

CDR1 is DFQATT and CDR2 is SNEGSKA in the germline V gene (reference sequence). Trimming took off 2 bases at V and 5 bases at J, with 19 bases between the two ends. The CDR3 covers 15 residues. The sample also formed part of further work on yellow fever vaccine responses in identical twins.

Input material: CD4+ T cells sorted from blood. This TCR came from a woman aged 18 to 35 in good health. The V call is TRBV20-1, the J call TRBJ2-7, with D perhaps given as TRBD1 or TRBD2 (5 bases each). The CDR3 protein is CSARSRDPRTHEQYF. The CDR3 coding sequence is TGCAGTGCTAGATCCCGGGACCCGCGAACCCACGAGCAGTACTTC.